This is a list of T cell receptor beta chains from one sample in a study of immune evolution from preneoplasia to lung adenocarcinoma. Here immunoSEQ multiplex PCR was the method, and the copy in TCRdb shows in-frame clones only, minus some. Of 3,500 to 4,500 clones listed, around 78% are singletons. The sequencing sample was made of FFPE lung adenocarcinoma in situ tissue. These receptors were collected from a person aged 60 to 80 with lung adenocarcinoma. Both conserved end residues are part of each CDR3. D genes are given only for firm matches. Clone size, where shown, is once, few, many, or a class for clones that have expanded.

V gene	clone size	J gene	D gene	CDR3 DNA	CDR3 protein
TRBV27	once	TRBJ1-5	-	TGTGCCAGCAGTACCCTGGGCAGGGTTAATCAGCCCCAGCATTTT	CASSTLGRVNQPQHF
TRBV4-3	-	TRBJ1-4	-	TGCGCCAGCAGCCAAGATGTTCAGGACTATGCAACTAATGAAAAACTGTTTTTT	CASSQDVQDYATNEKLFF
TRBV9	few	TRBJ2-7	TRBD1	TGTGCCAGCAGCGGAGGGGACAGAGGCTACGAGCAGTACTTC	CASSGGDRGYEQYF
TRBV6-1	-	TRBJ1-4	-	TGTGCCAGCAGTCAGCAGGGAGTGACTAATGAAAAACTGTTTTTT	CASSQQGVTNEKLFF
TRBV19	-	TRBJ1-2	TRBD1	TGTGCCAGTAGTGTGGCAGGGGGTGGCTACACCTTC	CASSVAGGGYTF
TRBV14	few	TRBJ2-7	-	TGTGCCAGCAGCCCCCGGACGGCTGACTCCTACGAGCAGTACTTC	CASSPRTADSYEQYF
TRBV27	-	TRBJ1-1	TRBD1	TGTGCCAGCAGTTTACTAGGACAGGCGAACACTGAAGCTTTCTTT	CASSLLGQANTEAFF
TRBV4-1	once	TRBJ2-5	-	TGCGCCAGCAGCCAAGAAGAGACCCAGTACTTC	CASSQEETQYF
TRBV6-5	few	TRBJ1-2	TRBD1	TGTGCCAGCAGTCCTTCAACCGGGACAGCCTATGGCTACACCTTC	CASSPSTGTAYGYTF
TRBV18	-	TRBJ2-1	TRBD1	TGTGCCAGCCGAACCGGGACAGACAATGAGCAGTTCTTC	CASRTGTDNEQFF
TRBV30	-	TRBJ1-6	-	TGTGCCTGGAGTGTATTTGGATCCTATAATTCACCCCTCCACTTT	CAWSVFGSYNSPLHF
TRBV25-1	-	TRBJ2-5	TRBD1	TGTGCCAGCAGGGACAGGGGAATCCAAGAGACCCAGTACTTC	CASRDRGIQETQYF
TRBV7-3	few	TRBJ2-1	-	TGTGCCAGCAGCTTATTCACGGGTCTGAACAATGAGCAGTTCTTC	CASSLFTGLNNEQFF
TRBV11-2	once	TRBJ1-2	-	TGTGCCAGCAGCTTAGATCCAGAAAACTATGGCTACACCTTC	CASSLDPENYGYTF
TRBV6-6	-	TRBJ1-2	-	TGTGCCAGCAGTTATCTTGCCCTCTGGTATGGCTACACCTTC	CASSYLALWYGYTF
TRBV7-9	-	TRBJ2-2	-	TGTGCCAGCAGCCCGCAACAGGGTTTCGGGGAGCTGTTTTTT	CASSPQQGFGELFF
TRBV6-6	-	TRBJ2-7	TRBD1	TGTGCCAGCAGTTACTCGGGGACAGGGATAGAGCAGTACTTC	CASSYSGTGIEQYF
TRBV7-9	-	TRBJ1-4	-	TGTGCCAGCAGGGCGAGAGGGCCCGCTAATGAAAAACTGTTTTTT	CASRARGPANEKLFF
TRBV19	-	TRBJ1-4	TRBD1	TGTGCCAGTATCCGGGACAGACATGAAAAACTGTTTTTT	CASIRDRHEKLFF
TRBV10-3	once	TRBJ2-7	-	TGTGCCATCAGTGAAGGTGGGGGGTCCTACGAGCAGTACTTC	CAISEGGGSYEQYF
TRBV11-3	-	TRBJ2-3	-	TGTGCCAGCAGCTTATATGATACGCAGTATTTT	CASSLYDTQYF
TRBV7-9	-	TRBJ1-1	TRBD1	TGTGCCAGCAGACGTACAGGGGACACTGAAGCTTTCTTT	CASRRTGDTEAFF
TRBV25-1	-	TRBJ1-1	TRBD1	TGTGCCAGCAGTGAATACCCAGGGGGCTTGATAACTGAAGCTTTCTTT	CASSEYPGGLITEAFF
TRBV19	-	TRBJ2-7	TRBD1	TGTGCCAGTAGAAGACAGGGATCTGCCGAGCAGTACTTC	CASRRQGSAEQYF
TRBV7-9	-	TRBJ1-2	TRBD1	TGTGCCAGCACTACAGGGGGATTCTTAAGCGATGGCTACACCTTC	CASTTGGFLSDGYTF
TRBV28	-	TRBJ2-7	TRBD1	TGTGCCAGCAGTAGAAACAGGGGGCGCCTCTACGAGCAGTACTTC	CASSRNRGRLYEQYF